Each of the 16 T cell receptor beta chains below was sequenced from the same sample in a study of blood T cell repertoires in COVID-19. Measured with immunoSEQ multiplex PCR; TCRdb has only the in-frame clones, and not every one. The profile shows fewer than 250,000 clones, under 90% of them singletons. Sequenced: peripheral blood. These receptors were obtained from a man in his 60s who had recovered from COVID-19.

In DNA, the CDR3 is TGTGCCAGCTCACCATCGGGGGGTGTTGGCTACACCTTC. It codes for CASSPSGGVGYTF. V and J are TRBV18 and TRBJ1-2; D may be TRBD1 (5 bases). CDR1 and CDR2 from the germline V gene are KGHSH and LQKENI. CDR3 length: 13 residues. With 2 bases removed from V and 7 bases from J, the gap between germline ends came to 11 bases.

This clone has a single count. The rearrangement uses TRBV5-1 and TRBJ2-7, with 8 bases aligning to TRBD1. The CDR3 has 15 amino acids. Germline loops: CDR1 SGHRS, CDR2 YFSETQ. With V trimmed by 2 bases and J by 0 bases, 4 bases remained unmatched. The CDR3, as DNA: TGCGCCAGCAGCTTCCGGGACAGGAGCTCCTACGAGCAGTACTTC. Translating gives CASSFRDRSSYEQYF.

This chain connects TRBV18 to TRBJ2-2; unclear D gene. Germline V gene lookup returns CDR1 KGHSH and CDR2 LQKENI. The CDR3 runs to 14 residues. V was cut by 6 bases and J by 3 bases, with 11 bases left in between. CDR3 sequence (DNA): TGTGCCAGCTCGATCCAGCTAGACACCGGGGAGCTGTTTTTT. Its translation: CASSIQLDTGELFF.

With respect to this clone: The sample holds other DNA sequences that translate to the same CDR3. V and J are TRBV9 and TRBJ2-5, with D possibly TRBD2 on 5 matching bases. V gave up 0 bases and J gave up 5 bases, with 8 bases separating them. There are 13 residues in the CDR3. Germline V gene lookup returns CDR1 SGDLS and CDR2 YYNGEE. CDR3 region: CASSVARGETQYF. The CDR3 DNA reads TGTGCCAGCAGCGTAGCCCGAGGGGAGACCCAGTACTTC.

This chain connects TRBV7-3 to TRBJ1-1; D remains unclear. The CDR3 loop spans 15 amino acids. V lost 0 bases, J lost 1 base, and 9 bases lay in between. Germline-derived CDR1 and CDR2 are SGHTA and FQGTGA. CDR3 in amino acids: CASSLTSGQNTEAFF. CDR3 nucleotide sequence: TGTGCCAGCAGCTTAACGTCGGGTCAGAACACTGAAGCTTTCTTT.

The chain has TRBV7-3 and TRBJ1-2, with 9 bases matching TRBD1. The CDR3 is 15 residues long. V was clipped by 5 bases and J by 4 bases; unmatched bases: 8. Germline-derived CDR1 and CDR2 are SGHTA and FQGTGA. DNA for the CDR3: TGTGCCAGCAGCCCCGACAGGGGGACTTTCTATGGCTACACCTTC. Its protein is CASSPDRGTFYGYTF.

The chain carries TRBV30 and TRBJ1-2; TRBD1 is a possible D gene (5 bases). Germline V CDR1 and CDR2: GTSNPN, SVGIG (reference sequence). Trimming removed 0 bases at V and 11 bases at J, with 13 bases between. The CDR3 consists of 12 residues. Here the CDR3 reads CAWSVDRGRYTF. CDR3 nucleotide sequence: TGTGCCTGGAGTGTAGACAGAGGTCGGTACACCTTC.

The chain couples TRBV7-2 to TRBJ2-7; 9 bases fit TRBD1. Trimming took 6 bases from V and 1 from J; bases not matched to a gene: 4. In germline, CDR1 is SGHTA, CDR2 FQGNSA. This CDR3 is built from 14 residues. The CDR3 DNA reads TGTGCCAGCAGGCCGGACAGGGGATCCTACGAGCAGTACTTC. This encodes CASRPDRGSYEQYF. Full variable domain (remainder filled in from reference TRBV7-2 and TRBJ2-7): GAGVSQSPSNKVTEKGKDVELRCDPISGHTALYWYRQSLGQGLEFLIYFQGNSAPDKSGLPSDRFSAERTGGSVSTLTIQRTQQEDSAVYLCASRPDRGSYEQYFGPGTRLTVT.

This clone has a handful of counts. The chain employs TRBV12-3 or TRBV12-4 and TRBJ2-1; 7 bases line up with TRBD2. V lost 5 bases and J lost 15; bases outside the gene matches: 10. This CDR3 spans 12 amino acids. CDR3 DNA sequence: TGTGCCAGCAGTATTTTTCCGGGGAGGGGGTTCTTC. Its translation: CASSIFPGRGFF.

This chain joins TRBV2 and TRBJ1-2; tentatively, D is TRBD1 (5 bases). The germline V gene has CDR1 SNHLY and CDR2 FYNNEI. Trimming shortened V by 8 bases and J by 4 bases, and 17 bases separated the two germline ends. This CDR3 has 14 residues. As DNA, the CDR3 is TGTGCCAGCCCCGGTCCGGGGGTTAGCTATGGCTACACCTTC. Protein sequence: CASPGPGVSYGYTF. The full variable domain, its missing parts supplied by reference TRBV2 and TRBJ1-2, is EPEVTQTPSHQVTQMGQEVILRCVPISNHLYFYWYRQILGQKVEFLVSFYNNEISEKSEIFDDQFSVERPDGSNFTLKIRSTKLEDSAMYFCASPGPGVSYGYTFGSGTRLTVV.

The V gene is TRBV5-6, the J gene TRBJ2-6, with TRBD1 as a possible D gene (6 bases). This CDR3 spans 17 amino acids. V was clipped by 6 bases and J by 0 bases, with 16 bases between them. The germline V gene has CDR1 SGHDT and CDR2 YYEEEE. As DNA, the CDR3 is TGTGCCAGCACTCCGAGGGGGTCCGTCTCTGGGGCCAACGTCCTGACTTTC. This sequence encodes CASTPRGSVSGANVLTF. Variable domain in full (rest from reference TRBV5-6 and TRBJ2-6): DAGVTQSPTHLIKTRGQQVTLRCSPKSGHDTVSWYQQALGQGPQFIFQYYEEEERQRGNFPDRFSGHQFPNYSSELNVNALLLGDSALYLCASTPRGSVSGANVLTFGAGSRLTVL.

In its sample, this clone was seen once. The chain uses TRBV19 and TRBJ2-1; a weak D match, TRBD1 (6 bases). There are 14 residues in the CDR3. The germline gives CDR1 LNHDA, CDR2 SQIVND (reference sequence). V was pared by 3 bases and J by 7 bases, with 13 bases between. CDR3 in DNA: TGTGCCAGTAGTATTTGGGGGCAATTGAATGAGCAGTTCTTC. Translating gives CASSIWGQLNEQFF.

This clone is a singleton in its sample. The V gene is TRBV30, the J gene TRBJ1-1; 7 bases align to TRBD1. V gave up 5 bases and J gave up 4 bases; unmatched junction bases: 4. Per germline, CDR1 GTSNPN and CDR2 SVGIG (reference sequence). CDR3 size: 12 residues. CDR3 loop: CAWSTGPTEAFF. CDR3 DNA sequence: TGTGCCTGGTCGACAGGGCCCACTGAAGCTTTCTTT.

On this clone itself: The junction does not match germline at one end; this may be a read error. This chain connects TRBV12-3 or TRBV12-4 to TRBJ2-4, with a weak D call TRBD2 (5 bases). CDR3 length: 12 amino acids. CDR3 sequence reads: CASSTRSGSAQF. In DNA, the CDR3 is TGTGCCAGCAGTACCCGATCGGGGTCCGCACAGTTC.

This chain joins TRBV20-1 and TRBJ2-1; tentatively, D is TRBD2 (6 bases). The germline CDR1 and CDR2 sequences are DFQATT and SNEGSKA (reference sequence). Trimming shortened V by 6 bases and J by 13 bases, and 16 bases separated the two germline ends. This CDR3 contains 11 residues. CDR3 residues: CSADPTGVQFF. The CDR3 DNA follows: TGCAGTGCCGACCCTACGGGAGTCCAGTTCTTC.

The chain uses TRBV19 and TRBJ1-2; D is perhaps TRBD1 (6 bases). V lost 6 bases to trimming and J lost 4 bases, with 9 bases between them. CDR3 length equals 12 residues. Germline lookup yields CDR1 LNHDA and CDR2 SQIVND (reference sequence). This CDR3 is CASRNRVYGYTF. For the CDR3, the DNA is TGTGCCAGTAGGAACAGGGTCTATGGCTACACCTTC.